This T cell receptor beta chain was captured by sequencing in a study of CD4+ T cells in melanoma. Study-wide results and limits: A reported correlation linked neoantigen-specific CD4+ T cells to CD8+, macrophage and B cell function. Neoantigen-specific CD4+ T cells in melanoma reportedly had diverse differentiation states.

Comment on this clone: What it binds is unknown.

Only in-frame clones appear in the TCRdb table, and some are missing; sequencing was by immunoSEQ multiplex PCR. This sample yields more than 12,000 clones, of which over 55% are seen a single time; about 16% belongs to the top ten. Germline CDR1 and CDR2: SGHDT and YYEEEE. The CDR3 is made up of 18 amino acids. V lost 2 bases and J lost 7, with 25 bases in between. V gene TRBV5-6 combines with J gene TRBJ1-5, with a weak D call TRBD1 (5 bases). The receptor was isolated from a human donor with melanoma. Sequencing was done on a sample of cells from a culture (not recorded whether cultured in vitro). DNA for the CDR3: TGTGCCAGCAGCTTCCGACGGGTTGGGGGTAAGGACAACCAGCCCCAGCATTTT. It encodes CASSFRRVGGKDNQPQHF.